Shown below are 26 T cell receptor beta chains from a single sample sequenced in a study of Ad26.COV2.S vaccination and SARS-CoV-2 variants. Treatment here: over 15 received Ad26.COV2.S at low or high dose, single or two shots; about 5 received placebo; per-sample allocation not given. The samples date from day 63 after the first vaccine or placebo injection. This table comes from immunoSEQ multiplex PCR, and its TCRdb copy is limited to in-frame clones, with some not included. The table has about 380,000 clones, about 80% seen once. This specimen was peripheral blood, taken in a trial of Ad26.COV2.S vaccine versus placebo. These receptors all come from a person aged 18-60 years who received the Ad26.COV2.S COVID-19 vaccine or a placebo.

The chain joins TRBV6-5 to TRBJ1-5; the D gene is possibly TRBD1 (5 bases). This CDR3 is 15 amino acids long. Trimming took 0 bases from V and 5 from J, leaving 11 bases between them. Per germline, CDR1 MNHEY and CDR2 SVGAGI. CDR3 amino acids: CASSYSWGGHQPQHF. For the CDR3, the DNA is TGTGCCAGCAGTTACTCTTGGGGGGGACATCAGCCCCAGCATTTT.

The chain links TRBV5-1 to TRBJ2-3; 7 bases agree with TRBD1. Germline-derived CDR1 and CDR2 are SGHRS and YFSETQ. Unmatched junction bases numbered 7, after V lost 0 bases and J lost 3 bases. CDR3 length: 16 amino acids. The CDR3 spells CASSLAGSGGTDTQYF. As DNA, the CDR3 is TGCGCCAGCAGCTTGGCCGGGTCAGGGGGAACAGATACGCAGTATTTT.

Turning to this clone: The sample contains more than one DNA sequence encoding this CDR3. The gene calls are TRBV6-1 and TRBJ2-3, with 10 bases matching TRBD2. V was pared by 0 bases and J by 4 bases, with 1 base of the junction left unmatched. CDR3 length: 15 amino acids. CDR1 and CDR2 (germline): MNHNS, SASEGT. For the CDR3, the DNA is TGTGCCAGCAGTGAAGCAGCGGGGGGGCCAGATACGCAGTATTTT. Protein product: CASSEAAGGPDTQYF.

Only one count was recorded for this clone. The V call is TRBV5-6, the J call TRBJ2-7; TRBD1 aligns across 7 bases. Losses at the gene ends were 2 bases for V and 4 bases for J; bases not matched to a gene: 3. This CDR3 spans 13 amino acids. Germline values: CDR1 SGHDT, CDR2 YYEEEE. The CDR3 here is CASSLTGDYEQYF. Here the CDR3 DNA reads TGTGCCAGCAGCTTAACAGGGGATTACGAGCAGTACTTC.

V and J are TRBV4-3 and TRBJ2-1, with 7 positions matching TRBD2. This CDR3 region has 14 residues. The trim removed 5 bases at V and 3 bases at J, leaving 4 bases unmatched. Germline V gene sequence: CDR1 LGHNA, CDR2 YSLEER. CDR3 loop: CASSDTSDYNEQFF. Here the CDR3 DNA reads TGCGCCAGCAGCGATACTAGCGACTACAATGAGCAGTTCTTC.

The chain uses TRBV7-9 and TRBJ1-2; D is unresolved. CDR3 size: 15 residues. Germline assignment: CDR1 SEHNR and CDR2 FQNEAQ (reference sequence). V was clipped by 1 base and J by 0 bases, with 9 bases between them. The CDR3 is CASSLVAPTNYGYTF. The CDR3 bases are TGTGCCAGCAGCTTAGTGGCACCGACTAACTATGGCTACACCTTC.

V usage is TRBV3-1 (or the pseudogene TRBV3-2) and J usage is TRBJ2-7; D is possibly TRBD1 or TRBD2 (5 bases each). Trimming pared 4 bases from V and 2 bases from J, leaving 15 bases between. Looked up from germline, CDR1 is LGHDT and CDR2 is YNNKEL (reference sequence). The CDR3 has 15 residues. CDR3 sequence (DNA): TGTGCCAGCAGCCCGTGGGACGGATTCGCCTACGAGCAGTACTTC. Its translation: CASSPWDGFAYEQYF.

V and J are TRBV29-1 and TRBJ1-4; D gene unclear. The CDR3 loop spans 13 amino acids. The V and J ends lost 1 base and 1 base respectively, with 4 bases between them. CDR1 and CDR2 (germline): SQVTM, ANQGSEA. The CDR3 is CSVEVGTNEKLFF. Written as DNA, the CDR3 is TGCAGCGTTGAAGTCGGAACTAATGAAAAACTGTTTTTT.

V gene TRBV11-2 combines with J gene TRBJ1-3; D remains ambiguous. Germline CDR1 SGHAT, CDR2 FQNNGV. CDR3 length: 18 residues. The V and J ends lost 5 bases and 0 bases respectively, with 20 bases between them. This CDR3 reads CASSPRQHAGGSGNTIYF. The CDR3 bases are TGTGCCAGCAGCCCGCGGCAACACGCAGGAGGCTCTGGAAACACCATATATTTT.

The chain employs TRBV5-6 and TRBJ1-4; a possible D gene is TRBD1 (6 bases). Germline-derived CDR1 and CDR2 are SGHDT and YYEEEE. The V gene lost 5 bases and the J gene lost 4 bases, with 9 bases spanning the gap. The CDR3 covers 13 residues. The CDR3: CASRTGLNEKLFF. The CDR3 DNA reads TGTGCCAGCAGAACAGGGCTTAATGAAAAACTGTTTTTT.

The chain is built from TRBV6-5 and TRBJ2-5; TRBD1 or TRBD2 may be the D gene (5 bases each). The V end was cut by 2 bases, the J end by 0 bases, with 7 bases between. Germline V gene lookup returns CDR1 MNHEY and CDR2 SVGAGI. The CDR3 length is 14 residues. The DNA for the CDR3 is TGTGCCAGCAGTTACGGGGGTGACCAAGAGACCCAGTACTTC. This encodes CASSYGGDQETQYF.

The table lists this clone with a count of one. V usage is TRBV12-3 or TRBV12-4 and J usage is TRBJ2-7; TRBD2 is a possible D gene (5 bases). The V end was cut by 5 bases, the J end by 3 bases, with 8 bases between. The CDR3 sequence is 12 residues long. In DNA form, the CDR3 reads TGTGCCAGCAGTGGCCGGGGCTACGAGCAGTACTTC. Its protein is CASSGRGYEQYF.

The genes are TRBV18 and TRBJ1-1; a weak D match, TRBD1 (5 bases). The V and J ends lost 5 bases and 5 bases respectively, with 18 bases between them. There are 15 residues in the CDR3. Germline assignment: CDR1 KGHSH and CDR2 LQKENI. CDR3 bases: TGTGCCAGCTCATCGACAGTAGGGGAAAGGACTGAAGCTTTCTTT. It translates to CASSSTVGERTEAFF.

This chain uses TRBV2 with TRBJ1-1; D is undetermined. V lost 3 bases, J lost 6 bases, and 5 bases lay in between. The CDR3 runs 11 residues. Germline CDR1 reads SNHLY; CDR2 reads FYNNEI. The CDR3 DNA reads TGTGCCAGCAGTGATTGGGCTGAAGCTTTCTTT. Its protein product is CASSDWAEAFF.

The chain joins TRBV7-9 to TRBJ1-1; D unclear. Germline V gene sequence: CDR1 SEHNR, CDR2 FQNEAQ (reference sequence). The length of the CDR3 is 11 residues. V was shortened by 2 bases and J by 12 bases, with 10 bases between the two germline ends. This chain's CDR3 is CASSLMGLTFF. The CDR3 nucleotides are TGTGCCAGCAGCTTAATGGGGTTGACTTTCTTT.

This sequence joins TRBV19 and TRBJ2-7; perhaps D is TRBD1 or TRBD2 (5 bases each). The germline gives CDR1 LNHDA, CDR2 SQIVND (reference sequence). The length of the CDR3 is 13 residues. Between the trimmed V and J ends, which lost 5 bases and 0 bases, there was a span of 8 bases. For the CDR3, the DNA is TGTGCCAGTAGTCAGGGAGACTCCTACGAGCAGTACTTC. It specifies CASSQGDSYEQYF.

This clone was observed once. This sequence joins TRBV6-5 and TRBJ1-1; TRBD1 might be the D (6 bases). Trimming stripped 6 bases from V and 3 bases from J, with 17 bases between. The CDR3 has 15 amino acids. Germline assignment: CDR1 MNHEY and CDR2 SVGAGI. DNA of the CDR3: TGTGCCAGCAGCACGATCACAGGGAAGTACACTGAAGCTTTCTTT. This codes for CASSTITGKYTEAFF.

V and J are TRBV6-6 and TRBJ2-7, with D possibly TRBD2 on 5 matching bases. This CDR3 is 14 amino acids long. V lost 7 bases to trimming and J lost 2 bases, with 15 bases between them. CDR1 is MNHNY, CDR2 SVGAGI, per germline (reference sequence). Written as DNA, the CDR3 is TGTGCCAGCACCTACCGGACGGGAACCTACGAGCAGTACTTC. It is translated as CASTYRTGTYEQYF.

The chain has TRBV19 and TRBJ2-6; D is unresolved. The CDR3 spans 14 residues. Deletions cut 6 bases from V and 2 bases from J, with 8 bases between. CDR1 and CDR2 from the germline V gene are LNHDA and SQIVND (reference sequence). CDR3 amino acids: CASRPGAGANVLTF. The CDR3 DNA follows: TGTGCCAGTAGACCGGGTGCTGGGGCCAACGTCCTGACTTTC.

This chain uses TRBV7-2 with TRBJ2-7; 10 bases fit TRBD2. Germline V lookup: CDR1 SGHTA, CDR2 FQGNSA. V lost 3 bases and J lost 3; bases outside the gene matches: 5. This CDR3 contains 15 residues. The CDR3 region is CASSFSGGQLYEQYF. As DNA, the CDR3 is TGTGCCAGCAGCTTTAGCGGGGGGCAACTCTACGAGCAGTACTTC.

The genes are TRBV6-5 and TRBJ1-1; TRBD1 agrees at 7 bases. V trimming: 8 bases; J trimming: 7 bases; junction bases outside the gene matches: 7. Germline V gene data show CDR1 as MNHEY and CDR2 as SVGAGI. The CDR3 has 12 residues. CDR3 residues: CASGKWDSEAFF. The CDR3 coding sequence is TGTGCCAGCGGAAAGTGGGACAGTGAAGCTTTCTTT.

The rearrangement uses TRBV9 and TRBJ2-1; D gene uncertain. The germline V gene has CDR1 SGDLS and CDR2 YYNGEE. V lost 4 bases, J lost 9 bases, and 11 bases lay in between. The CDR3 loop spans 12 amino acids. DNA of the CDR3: TGTGCCAGCAGCCCCCCCATTGGTGAGCAGTTCTTC. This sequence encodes CASSPPIGEQFF.

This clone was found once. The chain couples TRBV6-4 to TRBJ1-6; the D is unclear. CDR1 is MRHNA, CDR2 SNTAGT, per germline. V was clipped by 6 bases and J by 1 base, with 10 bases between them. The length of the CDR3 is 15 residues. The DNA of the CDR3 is TGTGCCAGCAGCGAAATAGGGTCCTATAATTCACCCCTCCACTTT. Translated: CASSEIGSYNSPLHF.

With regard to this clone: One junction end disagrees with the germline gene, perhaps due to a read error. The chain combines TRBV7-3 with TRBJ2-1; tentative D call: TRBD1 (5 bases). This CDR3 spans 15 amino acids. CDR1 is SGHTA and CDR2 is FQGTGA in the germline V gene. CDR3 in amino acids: CASSYARAPYSEQFF. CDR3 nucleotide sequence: TGTGCCAGCAGCTACGCCAGGGCGCCGTACAGTGAGCAGTTCTTC.

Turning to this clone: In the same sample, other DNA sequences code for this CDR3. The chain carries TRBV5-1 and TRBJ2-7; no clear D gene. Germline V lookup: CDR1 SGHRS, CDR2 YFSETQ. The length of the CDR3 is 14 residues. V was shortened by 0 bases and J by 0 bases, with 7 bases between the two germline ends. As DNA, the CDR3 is TGCGCCAGCAGCTTGGAGCCGAGCTCCTACGAGCAGTACTTC. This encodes CASSLEPSSYEQYF.

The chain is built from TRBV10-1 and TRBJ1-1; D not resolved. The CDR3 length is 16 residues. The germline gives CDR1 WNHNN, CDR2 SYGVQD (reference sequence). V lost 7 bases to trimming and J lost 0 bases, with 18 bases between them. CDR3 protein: CASTLGEVPMNTEAFF. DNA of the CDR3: TGCGCCAGCACCCTAGGAGAGGTGCCCATGAACACTGAAGCTTTCTTT.